This entry lists 7 T cell receptor beta chains sequenced from one sample in a study of blood T cell repertoires in COVID-19. Some clones are missing from TCRdb's copy, which holds only in-frame ones; the method was immunoSEQ multiplex PCR. The sample has over 150,000 clones; 85% to 90% are singletons. The sample was PBMCs or T cells enriched from blood (not recorded which). These TCRs come from a middle-aged man who had recovered from COVID-19.

The rearrangement joins TRBV2 to TRBJ1-2; no definite D call. CDR1 SNHLY and CDR2 FYNNEI come from the germline V gene. This CDR3 comprises 13 residues. V lost 11 bases and J 9 bases, leaving 22 bases between the germline ends. The CDR3 protein is CAGRGGSLQSYTF. CDR3 coding DNA: TGTGCCGGCCGGGGAGGGTCCCTTCAGAGCTACACCTTC. The complete variable domain, with remaining parts taken from reference TRBV2 and TRBJ1-2, reads EPEVTQTPSHQVTQMGQEVILRCVPISNHLYFYWYRQILGQKVEFLVSFYNNEISEKSEIFDDQFSVERPDGSNFTLKIRSTKLEDSAMYFCAGRGGSLQSYTFGSGTRLTVV.

This chain links TRBV28 with TRBJ2-5; D might be TRBD1 (6 bases). The CDR3 is 13 amino acids. Between the trimmed V and J ends, which lost 6 bases and 1 base, there was a span of 9 bases. Germline V lookup: CDR1 MDHEN, CDR2 SYDVKM. The CDR3 here is CASRVTGQETQYF. CDR3 coding DNA: TGTGCCAGCAGAGTGACAGGCCAAGAGACCCAGTACTTC.

As DNA, the CDR3 is TGTGCCAGCAGTTTACTGGGAGGGGCGGGGTCTGAAGCTTTCTTT. This sequence encodes CASSLLGGAGSEAFF. This chain links TRBV27 with TRBJ1-1; D possibly corresponds to TRBD1 (5 bases). The CDR3 has 15 residues. CDR1 and CDR2 from the germline V gene are MNHEY and SMNVEV (reference sequence). Trimming removed 2 bases from V and 6 bases from J, with 16 bases in between.

This sequence joins TRBV3-1 (or the pseudogene TRBV3-2) and TRBJ2-7, with 11 positions matching TRBD1. CDR1 and CDR2 (germline): LGHDT, YNNKEL (reference sequence). The CDR3 consists of 16 residues. Trimming cost V 4 bases and J 5 bases; bases outside gene matches: 10. The CDR3 sequence is CASSPSPGTGGDEQYF. Here the CDR3 DNA reads TGTGCCAGCAGCCCGAGCCCCGGGACAGGGGGGGACGAGCAGTACTTC.

The count of this clone is one. This chain joins TRBV6-5 and TRBJ1-2, with 8 positions matching TRBD1. Germline V lookup: CDR1 MNHEY, CDR2 SVGAGI. J was trimmed by 4 bases and V by 2 bases; bases with no gene match: 6. This CDR3 is built from 15 residues. The DNA for the CDR3 is TGTGCCAGCAGTTACGATTCGGACAGGGCCTATGGCTACACCTTC. It specifies CASSYDSDRAYGYTF.

On this clone: This may stem from a read error, because a much larger clone lies one nucleotide away. Other nucleotide sequences from this sample produce the same CDR3. The chain uses TRBV7-2 and TRBJ1-5; D gene unclear. Germline loops: CDR1 SGHTA, CDR2 FQGNSA. This CDR3 region has 13 residues. Trimming pared 3 bases from V and 4 bases from J, leaving 7 bases between. This CDR3 is CASSLIDNQPQHF. The CDR3 DNA reads as TGTGCCAGCAGCTTGATAGATAATCAGCCCCAGCATTTT.

CDR3 loop: CASSPTGGSGYTF. DNA for the CDR3: TGTGCCAGCAGTCCCACAGGGGGCAGTGGCTACACCTTC. This chain joins TRBV6-5 and TRBJ1-2; 9 bases map to TRBD1. The CDR3 spans 13 residues. The germline V gene encodes CDR1 MNHEY and CDR2 SVGAGI. With V trimmed by 5 bases and J by 7 bases, 5 bases remained unmatched.